This T cell receptor (beta chain) was retrieved from a study of blood T cell repertoires in COVID-19. Assay used: immunoSEQ multiplex PCR; TCRdb lists only in-frame clones, some missing. This table holds around 82,000 clones, 85% found once. The V end was cut by 0 bases, the J end by 7 bases, with 8 bases between. Germline CDR1 and CDR2: SGDLS and YYNGEE. The CDR3 totals 13 residues. In Seattle, patients joined the study during active infection and were tracked longitudinally. The TCR comes from a man aged 45 to 65 with COVID-19, enrolled during active disease. Sequencing was performed on peripheral blood. This chain links TRBV9 with TRBJ1-3; D uncertain. The CDR3 is CASSVGSTNTIYF. CDR3 bases: TGTGCCAGCAGCGTAGGCAGTACGAACACCATATATTTT.